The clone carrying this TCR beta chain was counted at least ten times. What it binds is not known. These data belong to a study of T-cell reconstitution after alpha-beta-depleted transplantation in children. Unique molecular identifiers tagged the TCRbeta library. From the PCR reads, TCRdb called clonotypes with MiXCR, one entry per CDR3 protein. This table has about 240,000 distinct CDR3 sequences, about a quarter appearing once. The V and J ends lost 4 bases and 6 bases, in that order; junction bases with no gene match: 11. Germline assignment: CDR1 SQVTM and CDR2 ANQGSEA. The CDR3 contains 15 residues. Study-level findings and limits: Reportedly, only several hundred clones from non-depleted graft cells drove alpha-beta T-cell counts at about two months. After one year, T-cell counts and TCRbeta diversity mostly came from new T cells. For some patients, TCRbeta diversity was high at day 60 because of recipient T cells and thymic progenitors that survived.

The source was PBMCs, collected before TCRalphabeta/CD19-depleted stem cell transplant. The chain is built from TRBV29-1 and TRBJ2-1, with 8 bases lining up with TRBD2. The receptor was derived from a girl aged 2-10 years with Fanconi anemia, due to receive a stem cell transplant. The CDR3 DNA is TGCAGCGTTGGTCTCCGGGAGGGCTGGGGCAATGAGCAGTTCTTC. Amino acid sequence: CSVGLREGWGNEQFF.